The entry below gives a single T cell receptor (beta chain) sequence along with its context. These data belong to a study of PD-L1 blockade in urothelial cancer. Study context: Bladder-origin urothelial cancer in males described about 85% of the 29 patients. Prior chemotherapy in patients spanned 0 to 3 regimens.

Sequenced by immunoSEQ multiplex PCR; TCRdb stores in-frame clones only, minus some. The table lists fewer than 100,000 clones, 85% of them singletons, with about 6.7% in the top ten. Regarding time point: pretreatment peripheral blood. Enrolled patients showed locally advanced or metastatic urothelial carcinoma. The CDR3 is 16 amino acids. V shed 3 bases and J shed 3 bases, with 18 bases lying between them. Germline loops: CDR1 LNHNV, CDR2 YYDKDF (reference sequence). The sequenced sample was PBMCs, obtained around atezolizumab (anti-PD-L1) treatment. The chain carries TRBV15 and TRBJ2-7; D may be TRBD2 (6 bases). The TCR sequence derives from a man aged 40-49 years with urothelial cancer. CDR3 protein: CATSSAGGSLLYEQYF. In nucleotides, the CDR3 is TGTGCCACCAGCAGTGCTGGGGGGTCTCTACTCTACGAGCAGTACTTC.